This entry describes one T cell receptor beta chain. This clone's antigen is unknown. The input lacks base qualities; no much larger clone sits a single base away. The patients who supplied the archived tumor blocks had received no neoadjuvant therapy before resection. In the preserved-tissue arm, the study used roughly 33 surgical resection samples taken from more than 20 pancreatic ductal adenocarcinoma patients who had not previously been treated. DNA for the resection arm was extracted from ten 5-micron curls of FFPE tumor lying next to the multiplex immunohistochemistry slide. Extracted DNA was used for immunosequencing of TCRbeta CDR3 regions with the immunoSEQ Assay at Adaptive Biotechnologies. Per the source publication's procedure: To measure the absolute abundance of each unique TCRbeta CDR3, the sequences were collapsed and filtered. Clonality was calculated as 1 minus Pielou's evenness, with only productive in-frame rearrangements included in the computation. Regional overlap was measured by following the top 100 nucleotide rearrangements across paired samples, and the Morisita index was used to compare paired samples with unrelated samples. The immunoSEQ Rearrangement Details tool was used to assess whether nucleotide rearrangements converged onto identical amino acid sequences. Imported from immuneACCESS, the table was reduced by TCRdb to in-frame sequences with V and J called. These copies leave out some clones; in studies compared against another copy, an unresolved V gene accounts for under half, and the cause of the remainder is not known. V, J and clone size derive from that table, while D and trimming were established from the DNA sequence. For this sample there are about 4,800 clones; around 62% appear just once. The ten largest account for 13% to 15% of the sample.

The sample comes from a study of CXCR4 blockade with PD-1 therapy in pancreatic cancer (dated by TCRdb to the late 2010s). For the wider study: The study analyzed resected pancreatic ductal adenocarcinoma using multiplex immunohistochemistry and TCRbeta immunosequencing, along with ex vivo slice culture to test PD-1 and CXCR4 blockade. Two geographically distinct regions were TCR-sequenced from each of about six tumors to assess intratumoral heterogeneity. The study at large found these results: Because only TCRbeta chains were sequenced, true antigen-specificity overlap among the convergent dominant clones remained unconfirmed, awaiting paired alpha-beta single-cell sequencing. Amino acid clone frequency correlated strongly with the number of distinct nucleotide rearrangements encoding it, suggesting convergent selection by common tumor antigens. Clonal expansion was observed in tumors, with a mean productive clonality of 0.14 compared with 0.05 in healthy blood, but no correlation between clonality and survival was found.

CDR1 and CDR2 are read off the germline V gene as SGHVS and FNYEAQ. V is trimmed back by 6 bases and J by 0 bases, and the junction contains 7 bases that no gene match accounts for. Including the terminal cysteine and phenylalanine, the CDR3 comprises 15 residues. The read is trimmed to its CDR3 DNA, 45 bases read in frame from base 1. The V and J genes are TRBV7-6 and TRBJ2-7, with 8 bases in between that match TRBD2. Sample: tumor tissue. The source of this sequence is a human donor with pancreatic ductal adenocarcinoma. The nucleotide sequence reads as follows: TGTGCCAGCAGTGTCCTGAGCGGGAGCTCCTACGAGCAGTACTTC. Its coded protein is CASSVLSGSSYEQYF.